This note documents a single T cell receptor beta chain sequence. The antigen remains unidentified. An even split of each subset's genomic DNA across several immunoSEQ plates was performed. As processed by the authors: Owing to the provision of junction-only sequences devoid of quality scores by immunoSEQ, filtering differed. The method was immunoSEQ multiplex PCR; TCRdb's version includes in-frame clones alone and lacks a portion of them. Clone size and V and J calls were adopted from that table, with D and trimming inferred from the DNA. The data show 2.3 million or so clones, about 92% seen once. The CDR3 has 17 amino acids. The J segment lost 3 bases and the V segment lost 6 bases, leaving 15 bases of the junction unmatched. The germline CDR1 and CDR2 sequences are SGHNT and YYREEE (reference sequence). This sample stems from a study of shared clonotypes between healthy human individuals. The study's findings and limits: Clonotypes not shared had lower generation probabilities than those common to all four donors.

The donors were all Caucasian adults (living in Nashville, Tennessee). The sequence derives from a man younger than 30 in good health. Some clones in this sample may be carry-over from other donors' samples. The source material was naive CD4+ T cells from PBMCs. The subset: CD45RA+ positively selected. The chain uses TRBV5-4 and TRBJ1-2, with 9 bases that match TRBD1. CDR3 residues: CASTYDGTTGGYYGYTF. CDR3 DNA sequence: TGTGCCAGCACCTACGACGGTACTACAGGGGGCTACTATGGCTACACCTTC. The whole variable domain, remainder taken from reference TRBV5-4 and TRBJ1-2, is ETGVTQSPTHLIKTRGQQVTLRCSSQSGHNTVSWYQQALGQGPQFIFQYYREEENGRGNFPPRFSGLQFPNYSSELNVNALELDDSALYLCASTYDGTTGGYYGYTFGSGTRLTVV.